A selection of T cell receptor beta chains follows, all from one sample in a study of T cells after yellow fever vaccination. Each CDR3 protein gets one entry after TCRdb re-called the 5' RACE reads with MiXCR. The table has approximately 350,000 distinct CDR3 sequences, 11% seen once. Sequences were derived from PBMCs, sampled on the day of the first yellow fever vaccination. Receptors originate from a man between 18 and 29 years old who received the YFV17D yellow fever vaccine. The CDR3 runs from the conserved cysteine through the conserved F or W. The D gene is left open where the match is weak. Clone size is not always given. Where it is, it says once, few, many or a class for expanded clones.

d_call	v_call	clone_size	j_call	cdr3_nt	cdr3_aa
TRBD1	TRBV12-3/TRBV12-4	NA	TRBJ2-1	TGTGCCAGCAGTTTCCGTACAGGGGCTGGTGAGCAGTTCTTC	CASSFRTGAGEQFF
TRBD1	TRBV7-2	few	TRBJ1-1	TGTGCCAGCAGCAGTGACAGGGGGGCTGAAGCTTTCTTT	CASSSDRGAEAFF
NA	TRBV20-1	NA	TRBJ1-2	TGCAGTGCTATGGAACAGGGACTCTATGGCTACACCTTC	CSAMEQGLYGYTF
NA	TRBV7-9	few	TRBJ2-7	TGTGCCAGCAGCCGCGACAGTGGGGGCTACGAGCAGTACTTC	CASSRDSGGYEQYF
NA	TRBV5-1	NA	TRBJ2-6	TGCGCCAGCAGCTTGGAGTTCTTCTCTGGGGCCAACGTCCTGACTTTC	CASSLEFFSGANVLTF
NA	TRBV7-9	NA	TRBJ1-2	TGTGCCAGCAGCCGTACCAACTTTGGTGTAAACTATGGCTACACCTTC	CASSRTNFGVNYGYTF
NA	TRBV29-1	few	TRBJ2-2	TGCAGCGTTGTACCCCGGACAACCGGGGAGCTGTTTTTT	CSVVPRTTGELFF
NA	TRBV11-2	NA	TRBJ2-1	TGTGCCAGCAGGGGATACAGATCTTCCTACAATGAGCAGTTCTTC	CASRGYRSSYNEQFF
TRBD1	TRBV5-4	NA	TRBJ2-7	TGTGCCAGCGGTGAGGGACAGGCGAGCTCCTACGAGCAGTACTTC	CASGEGQASSYEQYF
NA	TRBV29-1	few	TRBJ1-1	TGCAGCGTTGGACCTCTGGTTAACACTGAAGCTTTCTTT	CSVGPLVNTEAFF
NA	TRBV29-1	few	TRBJ2-6	TGCAGCGTTGTTGGGGGGGCCTCCTCTGGGGCCAACGTCCTGACTTTC	CSVVGGASSGANVLTF
NA	TRBV7-9	NA	TRBJ2-2	TGTGCCAGCAGCTACTCGGCAGGAAACACCGGGGAGCTGTTTTTT	CASSYSAGNTGELFF
NA	TRBV6-5	NA	TRBJ1-4	TGTGCCAGCAGTTATTCAACCAACTCCGCTAATGAAAAACTGTTTTTT	CASSYSTNSANEKLFF
NA	TRBV5-5	NA	TRBJ2-5	TGTGCCAGCAGCTTGAGTGTAGGAATATCAGAGACCCAGTACTTC	CASSLSVGISETQYF
NA	TRBV7-2	NA	TRBJ2-3	TGTGCCAGCAGCCGAGGCCGCAGGGGGGGTGGCACAGATACGCAGTATTTT	CASSRGRRGGGTDTQYF
NA	TRBV18	NA	TRBJ1-6	TGTGCCAGCTCCCCGGGGGATTCACCCCTCCACTTT	CASSPGDSPLHF
NA	TRBV5-1	NA	TRBJ1-3	TGCGCCAGCAGCAAAGACGGGCCCAAGGAAGGAAACACCATATATTTT	CASSKDGPKEGNTIYF
TRBD2	TRBV20-1	few	TRBJ2-3	TGCAGTGCTAGACTAGCGGGGGGGCTTTTGGGCACAGATACGCAGTATTTT	CSARLAGGLLGTDTQYF
TRBD2	TRBV19	NA	TRBJ2-2	TGTGCCAGTAGTATGGCTAGCGGGGGATCTGGGGAGCTGTTTTTT	CASSMASGGSGELFF
NA	TRBV18	few	TRBJ1-1	TGTGCCAGCTCACGGCAGATGAACACTGAAGCTTTCTTT	CASSRQMNTEAFF
NA	TRBV5-4	few	TRBJ2-7	TGTGCCATCGGGGGCTACGAGCAGTACTTC	CAIGGYEQYF
TRBD1	TRBV27	many	TRBJ1-2	TGTGCCAGCAGTCGAAATCCCGGGACAGGGATCGGTGGCTACACCTTC	CASSRNPGTGIGGYTF
TRBD2	TRBV5-1	many	TRBJ2-2	TGCGCCAGCAGCTTGTTGCCCGGGGGGACCGGGGAGCTGTTTTTT	CASSLLPGGTGELFF
NA	TRBV12-3/TRBV12-4	NA	TRBJ1-5	TGTGCCAGCAGCTTACATGATAGCAATCAGCCCCAGCATTTT	CASSLHDSNQPQHF
NA	TRBV29-1	few	TRBJ1-1	TGCAGCGTGGAGGTAGGCACTGAAGCTTTCTTT	CSVEVGTEAFF
NA	TRBV5-1	few	TRBJ2-2	TGCGCCAGCAGCTTCAGGACAGACCTCACCGGGGAGCTGTTTTTT	CASSFRTDLTGELFF
NA	TRBV6-2/TRBV6-3	NA	TRBJ1-5	TGTGCCAGCACCTCCACCCGGGAAGGGATTTTACGGTTGCCCCAGCATTTT	CASTSTREGILRLPQHF
NA	TRBV25-1	few	TRBJ1-4	TGTGCCCAGATATCAGGGGATGAAAAACTGTTTTTT	CAQISGDEKLFF
NA	TRBV5-1	few	TRBJ2-5	TGCGCCAGCACTATGACAAGCCAAGAGACCCAGTACTTC	CASTMTSQETQYF
TRBD2	TRBV3-1	NA	TRBJ2-7	TGTGCCAGCACGCTCTTAGGGACTAGCGGTTCCTACGAGCAGTACTTC	CASTLLGTSGSYEQYF
NA	TRBV7-2	NA	TRBJ1-5	TGTGCCAGCAGAGAATTGGGTCAGCCCCAGCATTTT	CASRELGQPQHF
TRBD1	TRBV4-1	few	TRBJ2-1	TGCGCCAGCAGCGTAATCCCGGGACAGGGGATTGGACACTCCTACAATGAGCAGTTCTTC	CASSVIPGQGIGHSYNEQFF
TRBD2	TRBV9	NA	TRBJ2-3	TGTGCCAGCAGCGAACCTACGGGGGGGGCAGATACGCAGTATTTT	CASSEPTGGADTQYF
NA	TRBV9	few	TRBJ2-1	TGTGCCAGCAGCGTAGCTCACAGGTACCCCAATGAGCAGTTCTTC	CASSVAHRYPNEQFF
TRBD2	TRBV3-1	NA	TRBJ2-7	TGTGCCTGCTGCGGGGGACCCATACGAACCTACGAGCAGTACTTC	CACCGGPIRTYEQYF
TRBD2	TRBV5-1	NA	TRBJ2-1	TGCGCCAGCAGCTTGGTGACTAGCGGGGGGGACAATGAGCAGTTCTTC	CASSLVTSGGDNEQFF
NA	TRBV29-1	NA	TRBJ2-3	TGCAGCGTTGATTCAGGGTTCAAAGATACGCAGTATTTT	CSVDSGFKDTQYF
NA	TRBV12-3/TRBV12-4	NA	TRBJ2-1	TGTGCCAGCACCGGAACAGAGCGCTACAATGAGCAGTTCTTC	CASTGTERYNEQFF
NA	TRBV9	NA	TRBJ2-1	TGTGCCAGCAGCGTAGCCGGAGGTAGGAGCTCCTACAATGAGCAGTTCTTC	CASSVAGGRSSYNEQFF
TRBD1	TRBV7-9	NA	TRBJ1-4	TGTGCCAGCAGCTGGAACACAGGGGCCACGGATGAAAAACTGTTTTTT	CASSWNTGATDEKLFF
NA	TRBV27	few	TRBJ2-7	TGTGCCAGCAGTTTAACTCGGACAGAATTCTCCTACGAGCAGTACTTC	CASSLTRTEFSYEQYF
NA	TRBV5-5	few	TRBJ2-2	TGTGCCAGCAGGATATCGGGGGCCGACACCGGGGAGCTGTTTTTT	CASRISGADTGELFF
TRBD2	TRBV5-1	NA	TRBJ2-5	TGCGCCAGCAGCTTGGTAAATAGCGGGGGGATGTCCCAGTACTTC	CASSLVNSGGMSQYF
NA	TRBV10-1	few	TRBJ1-1	TGCGCCAGCAGTGAGTCGAATTGGCCTGACCCCTCCGATACTGAAGCTTTCTTT	CASSESNWPDPSDTEAFF
NA	TRBV9	many	TRBJ1-3	TGTGCCAGCAGCGTTATCTCTGGAAACACCATATATTTT	CASSVISGNTIYF
NA	TRBV10-2	few	TRBJ2-2	TGCGCCAGCATGGTAGACGGTTCCGGGGAGCTGTTTTTT	CASMVDGSGELFF
NA	TRBV7-2	few	TRBJ2-6	TGTGCCAGCAGCTTAGTCGCCGGAGCATGGACCTCTGGGGCCAACGTCCTGACTTTC	CASSLVAGAWTSGANVLTF
TRBD2	TRBV18	many	TRBJ2-3	TGTGCCAGCTCACCAATGGCTAGCGGGGGGGCGACAGATACGCAGTATTTT	CASSPMASGGATDTQYF
NA	TRBV25-1	many	TRBJ2-1	TGTGCCAGCAGTGGCCTAGACAGCTACAATGAGCAGTTCTTC	CASSGLDSYNEQFF
NA	TRBV7-2	few	TRBJ2-1	TGTGCCAGCAGCTTAGGAGGCCAGGGGGGCAATGAGCAGTTCTTC	CASSLGGQGGNEQFF
TRBD2	TRBV7-3	few	TRBJ2-7	TGTGCCAGCAGCCGCGGGGGCTCCTACGAGCAGTACTTC	CASSRGGSYEQYF
NA	TRBV4-1	NA	TRBJ2-5	TGCGCCAGCAGCCAAGCGGACGGCCAAGAGACCCAGTACTTC	CASSQADGQETQYF